The source of this T cell receptor beta chain is a study of Ad26.COV2.S vaccination and SARS-CoV-2 variants. Looking at the study overall: Donor was one of the participants in the Ad26.COV2.S arm of the COV1001 trial. Donor got 5x10^10 or 1x10^11 viral particles of Ad26.COV2.S. Notes on the study in general: Researchers cautioned that TCR breadth and depth analyses may have underestimated total T cell responses.

The CDR3 has 13 amino acids. The ends lost 4 bases at V and 5 bases at J; junction bases unmatched: 2. Germline assignment: CDR1 SGHNT and CDR2 YYREEE (reference sequence). Profiling relied on immunoSEQ multiplex PCR, and the TCRdb table lists in-frame clones only, not all of them. Found here are approximately 350,000 clones, about four fifths of them singletons; the top ten hold about 8%. Stated treatment: around 19 received Ad26.COV2.S at low or high dose, single or two shots; about 5 received placebo; per-sample allocation not given. Sampling was done on day 63 after the first vaccine or placebo injection. A Boston donor was an adult aged 18-55 years. Turning to this clone: Its antigen is as yet unknown.

The chain employs TRBV5-4 and TRBJ1-4; 7 bases line up with TRBD1. The TCR originated in a person aged 18-60 years who received the Ad26.COV2.S COVID-19 vaccine or a placebo. The starting material was peripheral blood, obtained in a trial of Ad26.COV2.S vaccine versus placebo. This chain's CDR3 is CASSKGQNEKLFF. In DNA form, the CDR3 reads TGTGCCAGCAGCAAGGGACAGAATGAAAAACTGTTTTTT.